This T cell receptor (beta chain) was obtained from a study of identical twins' blood T cells. This clonotype has just a few counts. V shed 1 base and J 6 bases; nucleotides not matched to a gene: 9. The CDR3 runs 16 residues. The germline gives CDR1 SGHRS, CDR2 YFSETQ. As handled by the study authors: Per-library CDR3 reads ranged roughly 2 to 4 million; clonotypes, ~95,000 to ~550,000. TCRdb used MiXCR to reprocess the 5' RACE reads, holding one entry per CDR3 protein. It is TCRdb's table, rather than the study itself, that gives the V and J calls and clone size. This table has about 370,000 distinct CDR3 sequences, more than 25% appearing once.

This rearrangement joins TRBV5-1 to TRBJ2-1; the match to TRBD2 covers 8 bases. The sequence came from a woman aged 18 to 55 in good health. The sequenced sample was PBMCs. The CDR3 nucleotides are TGCGCCAGCAGCTTGAATATGGGGACTAGTGTCAATGAGCAGTTCTTC. This encodes CASSLNMGTSVNEQFF.